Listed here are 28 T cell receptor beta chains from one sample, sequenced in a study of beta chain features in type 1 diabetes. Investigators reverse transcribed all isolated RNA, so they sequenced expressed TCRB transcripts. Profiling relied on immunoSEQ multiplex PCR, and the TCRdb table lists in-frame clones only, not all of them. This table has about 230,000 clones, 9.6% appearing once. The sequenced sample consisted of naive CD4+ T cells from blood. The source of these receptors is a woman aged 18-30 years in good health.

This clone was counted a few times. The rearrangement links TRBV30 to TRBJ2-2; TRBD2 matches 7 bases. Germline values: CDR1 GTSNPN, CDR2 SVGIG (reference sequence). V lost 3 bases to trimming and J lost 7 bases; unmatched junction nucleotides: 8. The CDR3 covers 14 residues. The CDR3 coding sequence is TGTGCCTGGAGCGGGAGGCGGGAGTTCGGGGAGCTGTTTTTT. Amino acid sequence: CAWSGRREFGELFF. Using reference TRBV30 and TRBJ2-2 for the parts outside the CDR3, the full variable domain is SQTIHQWPATLVQPVGSPLSLECTVEGTSNPNLYWYRQAAGRGLQLLFYSVGIGQISSEVPQNLSASRPQDRQFILSSKKLLLSDSGFYLCAWSGRREFGELFFGEGSRLTVL.

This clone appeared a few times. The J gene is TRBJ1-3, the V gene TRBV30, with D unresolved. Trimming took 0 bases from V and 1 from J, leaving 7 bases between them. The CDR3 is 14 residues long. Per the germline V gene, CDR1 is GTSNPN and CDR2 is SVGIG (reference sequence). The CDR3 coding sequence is TGTGCCTGGAGTGTTGGCAAATCTGGAAACACCATATATTTT. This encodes CAWSVGKSGNTIYF.

CDR3 nucleotides: TGCGCCAGCAGCTTGGCCAGGGCAGACTACGAGCAGTACTTC. Its protein product is CASSLARADYEQYF. The chain uses TRBV5-1 and TRBJ2-7; D perhaps matches TRBD1 (5 bases). The CDR3 consists of 14 residues. The V end lost 0 bases, the J end lost 3 bases, and 10 bases lay between the germline ends. Germline CDR1 is SGHRS and CDR2 is YFSETQ.

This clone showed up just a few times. CDR3 loop: CASLALEGELFF. CDR3 in DNA: TGTGCCAGTCTGGCTCTCGAAGGGGAGCTGTTTTTT. This sequence joins TRBV6-5 and TRBJ2-2; D is unclear. Trimming removed 9 bases at V and 8 bases at J, with 13 bases between. Germline-derived CDR1 and CDR2 are MNHEY and SVGAGI. The CDR3 runs to 12 residues.

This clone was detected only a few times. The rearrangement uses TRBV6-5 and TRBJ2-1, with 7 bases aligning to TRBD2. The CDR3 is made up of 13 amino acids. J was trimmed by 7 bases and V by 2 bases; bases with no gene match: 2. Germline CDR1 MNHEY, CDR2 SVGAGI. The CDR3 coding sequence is TGTGCCAGCAGTTACCTGCGGGGGAATGAGCAGTTCTTC. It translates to CASSYLRGNEQFF.

CDR3 region: CASSPPPGYGYTF. CDR3 coding DNA: TGTGCCAGCAGTCCTCCCCCCGGCTATGGCTACACCTTC. The chain uses TRBV6-5 and TRBJ1-2; D remains unclear. V was clipped by 5 bases and J by 4 bases, with 11 bases between them. Germline assignment: CDR1 MNHEY and CDR2 SVGAGI. The CDR3 loop spans 13 amino acids.

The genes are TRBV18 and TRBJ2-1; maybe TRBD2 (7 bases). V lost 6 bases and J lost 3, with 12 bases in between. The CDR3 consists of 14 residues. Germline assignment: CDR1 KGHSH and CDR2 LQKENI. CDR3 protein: CASSRGGGYNEQFF. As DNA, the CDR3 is TGTGCCAGCTCCCGGGGAGGGGGCTACAATGAGCAGTTCTTC. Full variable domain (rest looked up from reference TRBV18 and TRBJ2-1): NAGVMQNPRHLVRRRGQEARLRCSPMKGHSHVYWYRQLPEEGLKFMVYLQKENIIDESGMPKERFSAEFPKEGPSILRIQQVVRGDSAAYFCASSRGGGYNEQFFGPGTRLTVL.

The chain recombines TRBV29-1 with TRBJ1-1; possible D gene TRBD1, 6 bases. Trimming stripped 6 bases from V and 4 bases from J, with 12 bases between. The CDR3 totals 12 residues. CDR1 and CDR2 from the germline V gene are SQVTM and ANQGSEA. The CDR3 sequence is CSVIRGGTEAFF. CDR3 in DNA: TGCAGCGTCATTAGGGGGGGCACTGAAGCTTTCTTT.

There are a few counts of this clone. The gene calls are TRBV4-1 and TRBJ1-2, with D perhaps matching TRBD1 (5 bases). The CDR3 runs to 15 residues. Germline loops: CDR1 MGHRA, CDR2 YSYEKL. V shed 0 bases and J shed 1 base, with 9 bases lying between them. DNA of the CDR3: TGCGCCAGCAGCCAAGAGGACACTGTTAACTATGGCTACACCTTC. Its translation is CASSQEDTVNYGYTF.

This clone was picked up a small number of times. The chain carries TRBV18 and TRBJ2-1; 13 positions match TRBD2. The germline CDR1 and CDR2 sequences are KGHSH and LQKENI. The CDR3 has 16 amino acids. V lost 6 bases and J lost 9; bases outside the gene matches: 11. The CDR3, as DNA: TGTGCCAGCTCCCCCGGTAAGGGGACTAGCGGGATTGAGCAGTTCTTC. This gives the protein CASSPGKGTSGIEQFF. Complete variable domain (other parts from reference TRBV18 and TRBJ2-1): NAGVMQNPRHLVRRRGQEARLRCSPMKGHSHVYWYRQLPEEGLKFMVYLQKENIIDESGMPKERFSAEFPKEGPSILRIQQVVRGDSAAYFCASSPGKGTSGIEQFFGPGTRLTVL.

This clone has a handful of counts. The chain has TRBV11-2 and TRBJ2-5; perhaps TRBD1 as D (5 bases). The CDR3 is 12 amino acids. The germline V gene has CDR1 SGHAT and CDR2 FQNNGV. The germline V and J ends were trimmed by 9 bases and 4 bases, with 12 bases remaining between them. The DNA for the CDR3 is TGTGCCAGTCATCGCAGGGCAGAGACCCAGTACTTC. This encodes CASHRRAETQYF.

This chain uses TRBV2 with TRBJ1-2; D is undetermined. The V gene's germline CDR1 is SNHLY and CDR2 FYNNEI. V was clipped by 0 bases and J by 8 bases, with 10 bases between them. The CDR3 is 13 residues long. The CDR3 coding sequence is TGTGCCAGCAGTGAAGCGGCCCCCGTCGGCTACACCTTC. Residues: CASSEAAPVGYTF.

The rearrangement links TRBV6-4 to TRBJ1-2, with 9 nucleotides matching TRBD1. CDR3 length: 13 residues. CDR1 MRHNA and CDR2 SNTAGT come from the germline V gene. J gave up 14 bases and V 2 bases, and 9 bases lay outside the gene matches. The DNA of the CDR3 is TGTGCCAGCAGTGACGACAGGGGGTGGGGATGGACCTTC. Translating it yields CASSDDRGWGWTF.

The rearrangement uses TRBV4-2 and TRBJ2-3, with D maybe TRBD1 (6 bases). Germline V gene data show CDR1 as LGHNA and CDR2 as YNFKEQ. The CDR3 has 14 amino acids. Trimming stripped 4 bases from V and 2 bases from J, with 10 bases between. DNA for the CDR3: TGTGCCAGCAGCCGCACAGGGCCCACAGATACGCAGTATTTT. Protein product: CASSRTGPTDTQYF.

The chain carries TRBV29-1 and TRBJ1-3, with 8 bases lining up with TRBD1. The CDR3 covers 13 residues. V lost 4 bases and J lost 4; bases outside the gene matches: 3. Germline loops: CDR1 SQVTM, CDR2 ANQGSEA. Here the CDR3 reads CSVAGTGGNTIYF. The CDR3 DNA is TGCAGCGTTGCCGGGACAGGAGGAAACACCATATATTTT.

In DNA form, the CDR3 reads TGTGCCAGCAGCCAAGAGGGGGCTAGCGGGTCCTACGAGCAGTACTTC. It codes for CASSQEGASGSYEQYF. The J gene is TRBJ2-7, the V gene TRBV4-2; 8 bases match TRBD2. The CDR3 spans 16 residues. The J segment lost 1 base and the V segment lost 0 bases, leaving 5 bases of the junction unmatched. Germline V gene data show CDR1 as LGHNA and CDR2 as YNFKEQ.

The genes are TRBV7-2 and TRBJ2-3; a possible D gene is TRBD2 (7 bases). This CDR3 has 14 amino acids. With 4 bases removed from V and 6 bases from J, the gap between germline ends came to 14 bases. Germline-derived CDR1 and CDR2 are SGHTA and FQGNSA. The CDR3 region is CASSSPGGGDTQYF. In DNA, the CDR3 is TGTGCCAGCAGCTCACCGGGCGGGGGCGATACGCAGTATTTT.

The DNA for the CDR3 is TGCGCCAGCAGCTTTCATGGCGAGCAGTTCTTC. It translates to CASSFHGEQFF. The chain combines TRBV5-1 with TRBJ2-1; D is ambiguous. CDR3 length equals 11 residues. The V gene's germline CDR1 is SGHRS and CDR2 YFSETQ. Trimming pared 2 bases from V and 10 bases from J, leaving 7 bases between.

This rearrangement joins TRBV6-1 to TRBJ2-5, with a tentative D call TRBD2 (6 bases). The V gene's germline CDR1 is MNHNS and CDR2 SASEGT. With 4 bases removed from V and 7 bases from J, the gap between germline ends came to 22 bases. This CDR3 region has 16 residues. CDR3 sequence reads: CASSGYSGSQDRTQYF. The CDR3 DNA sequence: TGTGCCAGCAGTGGTTATAGCGGCTCCCAAGACCGGACCCAGTACTTC.

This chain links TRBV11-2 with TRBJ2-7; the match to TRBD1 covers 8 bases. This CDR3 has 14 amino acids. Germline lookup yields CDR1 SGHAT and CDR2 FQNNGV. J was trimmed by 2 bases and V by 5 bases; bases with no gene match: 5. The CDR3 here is CASSADRGTYEQYF. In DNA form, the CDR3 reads TGTGCCAGCAGCGCCGACAGGGGCACCTACGAGCAGTACTTC.

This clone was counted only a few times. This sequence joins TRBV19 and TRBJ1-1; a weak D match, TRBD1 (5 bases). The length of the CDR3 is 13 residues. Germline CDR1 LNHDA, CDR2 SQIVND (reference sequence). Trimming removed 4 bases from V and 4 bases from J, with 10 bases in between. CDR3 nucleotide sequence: TGTGCCAGTAGTAGGGTAGGGGTCACTGAAGCTTTCTTT. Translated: CASSRVGVTEAFF.

CDR3 nucleotide sequence: TGTGCCAGCAGCCTTCCACAGGGGGGCTATGAGCAGTTCTTC. It translates to CASSLPQGGYEQFF. The rearrangement joins TRBV11-2 to TRBJ2-1; 8 bases align to TRBD1. J lost 8 bases, V lost 5 bases, and 8 bases had no gene match. This CDR3 has 14 residues. CDR1 is SGHAT, CDR2 FQNNGV, per germline. Using reference TRBV11-2 and TRBJ2-1 for the parts outside the CDR3, the full variable domain is EAGVAQSPRYKIIEKRQSVAFWCNPISGHATLYWYQQILGQGPKLLIQFQNNGVVDDSQLPKDRFSAERLKGVDSTLKIQPAKLEDSAVYLCASSLPQGGYEQFFGPGTRLTVL.

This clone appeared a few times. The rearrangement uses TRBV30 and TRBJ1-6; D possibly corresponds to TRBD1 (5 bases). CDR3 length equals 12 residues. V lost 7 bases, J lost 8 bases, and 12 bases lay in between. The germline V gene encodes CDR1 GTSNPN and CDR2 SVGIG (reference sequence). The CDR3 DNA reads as TGTGCCTACTCAGACAGTTATTCACCCCTCCACTTT. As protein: CAYSDSYSPLHF.

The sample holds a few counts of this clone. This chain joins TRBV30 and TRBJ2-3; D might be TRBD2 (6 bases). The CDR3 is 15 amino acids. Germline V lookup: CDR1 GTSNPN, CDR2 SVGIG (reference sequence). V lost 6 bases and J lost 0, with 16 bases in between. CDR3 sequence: CACFLEGLSTDTQYF. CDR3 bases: TGTGCCTGTTTTTTAGAGGGACTCAGCACAGATACGCAGTATTTT.

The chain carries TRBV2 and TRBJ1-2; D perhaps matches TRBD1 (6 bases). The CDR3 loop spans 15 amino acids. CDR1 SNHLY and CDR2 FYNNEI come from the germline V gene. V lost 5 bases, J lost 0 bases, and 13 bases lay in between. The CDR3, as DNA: TGTGCCAGCAGTTATAGACAGGAGACTAACTATGGCTACACCTTC. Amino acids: CASSYRQETNYGYTF.

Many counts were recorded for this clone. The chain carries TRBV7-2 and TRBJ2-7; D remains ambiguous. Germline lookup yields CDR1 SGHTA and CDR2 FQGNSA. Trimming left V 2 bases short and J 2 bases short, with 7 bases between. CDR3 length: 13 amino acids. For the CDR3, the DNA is TGTGCCAGCAGCTTATCACTTACCTACGAGCAGTACTTC. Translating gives CASSLSLTYEQYF.

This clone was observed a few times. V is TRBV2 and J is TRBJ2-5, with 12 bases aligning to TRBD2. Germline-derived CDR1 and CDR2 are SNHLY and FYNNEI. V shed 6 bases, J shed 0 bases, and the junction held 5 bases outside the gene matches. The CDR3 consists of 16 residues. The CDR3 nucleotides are TGTGCCAGCAGGTCCAGACTAGCGGGGGACCAAGAGACCCAGTACTTC. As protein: CASRSRLAGDQETQYF.

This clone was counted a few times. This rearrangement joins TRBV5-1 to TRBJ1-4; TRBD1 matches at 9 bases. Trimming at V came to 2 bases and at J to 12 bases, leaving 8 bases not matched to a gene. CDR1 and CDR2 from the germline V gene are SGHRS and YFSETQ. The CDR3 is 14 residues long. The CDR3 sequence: CASSFGTGRPELFF. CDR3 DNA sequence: TGCGCCAGCAGCTTCGGGACAGGGCGACCTGAACTGTTTTTT.